This entry features one T cell receptor beta chain sequence. The data originate from a study of shared clonotypes between healthy human individuals. V was clipped by 1 base and J by 0 bases, with 10 bases between them. Per the germline V gene, CDR1 is SGHTA and CDR2 is FQGNSA. This CDR3 is built from 16 residues. Measured with immunoSEQ multiplex PCR; TCRdb has only the in-frame clones, and not every one. The profile shows roughly 2.4 million clones, approximately 96% of them singletons. The sequence was collected from a man younger than 35 in good health. This sequence joins TRBV7-2 and TRBJ2-1; D is perhaps TRBD1 or TRBD2 (6 bases each). The sequenced sample was naive CD4+ T cells sorted from blood. Subset indicated: CD45RA+ positively selected. CDR3 nucleotides: TGTGCCAGCAGCTTAGGGGGGGCGTTCTCCTACAATGAGCAGTTCTTC. It translates to CASSLGGAFSYNEQFF.